This TCR beta chain was identified in a study of human T cells and chemical hapten exposure. Study-wide context: Per-sample variation in TCR yield stemmed mainly from small pooled library volume differences.

Looked up from germline, CDR1 is DFQATT and CDR2 is SNEGSKA (reference sequence). The CDR3 covers 11 residues. Trimming stripped 3 bases from V and 6 bases from J, with 8 bases between. Original data processing: The number of TCRs in each sample had a median of about 95,000 and spanned about 20,000 to 690,600. TCRdb called the RACE reads again in MiXCR, with one record for every CDR3 protein. Here the V and J calls rest on TCRdb's processing, not on the authors' analysis. The top ten clones hold about 3% of a sample with approximately 75,000 distinct CDR3 sequences, 8.5% of them seen once. Points from the study as a whole: In comparison with controls, expanded TCRs gave rise to a significantly larger number of large CDR3 similarity clusters.

The time point was: patch test 2, 6 weeks after DPC sensitization. Stated treatment: therapeutic diphenylcyclopropenone sensitization with weekly scalp DPC. This clonotype was found many times. Its target is unknown. The V call is TRBV20-1, the J call TRBJ1-1; no clear D gene. The sequenced sample was whole blood, obtained in connection with sensitization to the hapten diphenylcyclopropenone (DPC). The origin of this receptor is a woman between 50 and 59 years old with alopecia areata. Some clones in this sample may be carry-over from other donors' samples. Here the CDR3 reads CSARSGPEAFF. The CDR3 DNA reads as TGCAGTGCTAGGTCCGGTCCTGAAGCTTTCTTT.